This TCR beta chain was sequenced for a study of T-cell reconstitution after alpha-beta-depleted transplantation in children. Study results and caveats: Surviving recipient T cells and thymic progenitors underlay high day-60 TCRbeta diversity in some patients. T-cell numbers and diversity, one year after transplant, stemmed largely from T cells that were newly produced.

This clonotype was found many times. The antigen is unknown. The CDR3 has 12 amino acids. V lost 6 bases to trimming and J lost 4 bases, with 10 bases between them. CDR1 MDHEN and CDR2 SYDVKM come from the germline V gene. The TCRbeta library was prepared with unique molecular identifiers. TCRdb ran MiXCR on the PCR reads and lists one entry per CDR3 protein. The table has hundreds of thousands of distinct CDR3 sequences, over 10% seen once; the top ten hold 2% to 2.5%. The rearrangement joins TRBV28 to TRBJ2-7; TRBD1 is a possible D gene (6 bases). The starting material was PBMCs, mostly from graft donor cells, obtained 360 days after TCRalphabeta/CD19-depleted stem cell transplant. The TCR originated in a male patient aged 10 to 17 who had a stem cell transplant for acute myeloid leukemia, so the T cells may come from the graft donor. CDR3 sequence reads: CASSQGQYEQYF. The CDR3 DNA reads TGTGCCAGCAGCCAAGGACAGTACGAGCAGTACTTC.